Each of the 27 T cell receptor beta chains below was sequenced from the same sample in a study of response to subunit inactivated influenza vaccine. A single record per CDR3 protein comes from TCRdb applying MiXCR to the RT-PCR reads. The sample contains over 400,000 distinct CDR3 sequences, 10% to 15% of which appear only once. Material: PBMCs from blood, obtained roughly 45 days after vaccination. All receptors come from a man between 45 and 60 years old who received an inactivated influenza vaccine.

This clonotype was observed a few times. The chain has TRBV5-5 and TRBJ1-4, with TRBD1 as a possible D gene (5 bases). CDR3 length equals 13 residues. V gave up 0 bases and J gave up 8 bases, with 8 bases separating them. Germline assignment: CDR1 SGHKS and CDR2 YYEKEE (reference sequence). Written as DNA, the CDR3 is TGTGCCAGCAGCTTGGTCTGGACAGAAAAACTGTTTTTT. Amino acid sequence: CASSLVWTEKLFF.

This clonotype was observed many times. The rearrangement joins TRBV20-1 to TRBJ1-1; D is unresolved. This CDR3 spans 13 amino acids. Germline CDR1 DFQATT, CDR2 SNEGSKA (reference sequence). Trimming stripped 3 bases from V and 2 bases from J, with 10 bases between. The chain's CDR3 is CSASPGINTEAFF. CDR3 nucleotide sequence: TGCAGTGCTAGTCCGGGGATTAACACTGAAGCTTTCTTT.

The CDR3 protein is CASSYSQFYNEQFF. Here the CDR3 DNA reads TGTGCCAGCAGTTACTCGCAGTTCTACAATGAGCAGTTCTTC. The chain uses TRBV6-2 or TRBV6-3 and TRBJ2-1; no firm D call. The CDR3 totals 14 residues. Germline CDR1 and CDR2: MNHEY and SVGEGT. V was pared by 0 bases and J by 3 bases, with 6 bases between.

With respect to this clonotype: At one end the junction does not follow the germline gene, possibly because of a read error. The CDR3 region is CATSRERLAGNLF. DNA for the CDR3: TGTGCCACCAGCAGAGAACGACTAGCGGGAAACCTCTTC. This chain links TRBV15 with TRBJ2-1; 11 bases line up with TRBD2. Germline V gene sequence: CDR1 LNHNV, CDR2 YYDKDF (reference sequence). The CDR3 has 13 residues.

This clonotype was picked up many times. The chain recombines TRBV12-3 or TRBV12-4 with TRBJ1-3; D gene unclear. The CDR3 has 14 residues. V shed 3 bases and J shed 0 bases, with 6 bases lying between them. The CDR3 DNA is TGTGCCAGCAGTTTTAGGAGCTCTGGAAACACCATATATTTT. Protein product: CASSFRSSGNTIYF.

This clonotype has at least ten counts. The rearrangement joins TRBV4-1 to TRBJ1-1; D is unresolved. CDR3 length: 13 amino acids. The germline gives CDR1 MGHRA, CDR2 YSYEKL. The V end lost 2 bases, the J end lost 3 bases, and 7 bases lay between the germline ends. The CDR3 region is CASSQFGDTEAFF. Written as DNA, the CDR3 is TGCGCCAGCAGCCAATTCGGGGACACTGAAGCTTTCTTT.

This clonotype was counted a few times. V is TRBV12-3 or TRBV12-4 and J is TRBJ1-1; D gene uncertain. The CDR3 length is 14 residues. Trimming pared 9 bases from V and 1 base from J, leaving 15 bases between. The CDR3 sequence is CASSPGRRNTEAFF. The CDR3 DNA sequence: TGTGCCAGTTCTCCGGGCAGGCGGAACACTGAAGCTTTCTTT.

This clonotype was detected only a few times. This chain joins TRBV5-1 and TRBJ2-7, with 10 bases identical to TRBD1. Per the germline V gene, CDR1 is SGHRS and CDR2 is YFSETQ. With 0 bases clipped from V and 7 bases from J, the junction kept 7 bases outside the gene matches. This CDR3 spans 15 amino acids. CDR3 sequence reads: CASSLVGTGVVEQYF. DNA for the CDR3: TGCGCCAGCAGCTTGGTCGGGACAGGGGTGGTGGAGCAGTACTTC.

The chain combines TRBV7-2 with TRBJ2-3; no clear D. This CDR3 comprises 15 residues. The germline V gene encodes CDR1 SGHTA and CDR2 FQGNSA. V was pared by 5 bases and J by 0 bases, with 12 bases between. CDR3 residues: CASSPLGISTDTQYF. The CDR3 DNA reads TGTGCCAGCAGCCCCCTAGGAATTAGCACAGATACGCAGTATTTT.

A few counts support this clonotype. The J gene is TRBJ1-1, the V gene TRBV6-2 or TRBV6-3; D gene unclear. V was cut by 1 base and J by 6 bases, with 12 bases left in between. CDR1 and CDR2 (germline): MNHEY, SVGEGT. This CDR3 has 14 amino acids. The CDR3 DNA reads TGTGCCAGCAGTTACTTTGGGGATTCCGCTGAAGCTTTCTTT. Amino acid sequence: CASSYFGDSAEAFF.

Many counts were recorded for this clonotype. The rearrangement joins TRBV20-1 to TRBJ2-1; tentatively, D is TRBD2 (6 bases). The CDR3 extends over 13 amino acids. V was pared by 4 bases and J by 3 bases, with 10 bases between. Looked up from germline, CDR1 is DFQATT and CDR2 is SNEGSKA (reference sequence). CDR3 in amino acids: CSATGLLYNEQFF. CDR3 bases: TGCAGTGCTACGGGACTTCTCTACAATGAGCAGTTCTTC.

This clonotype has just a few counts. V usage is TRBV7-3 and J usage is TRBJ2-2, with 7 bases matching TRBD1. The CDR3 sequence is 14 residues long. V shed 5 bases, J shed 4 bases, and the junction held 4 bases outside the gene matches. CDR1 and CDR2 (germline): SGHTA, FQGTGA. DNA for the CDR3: TGTGCCAGCAGCCAGGGACAGTTCACCGGGGAGCTGTTTTTT. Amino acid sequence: CASSQGQFTGELFF.

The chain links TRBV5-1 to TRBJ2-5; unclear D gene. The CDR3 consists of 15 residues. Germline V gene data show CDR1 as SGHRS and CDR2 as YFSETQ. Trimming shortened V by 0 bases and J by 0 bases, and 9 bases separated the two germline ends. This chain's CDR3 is CASSLGVTNQETQYF. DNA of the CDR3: TGCGCCAGCAGCTTGGGGGTTACCAACCAAGAGACCCAGTACTTC. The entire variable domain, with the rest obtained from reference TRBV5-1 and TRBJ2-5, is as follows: KAGVTQTPRYLIKTRGQQVTLSCSPISGHRSVSWYQQTPGQGLQFLFEYFSETQRNKGNFPGRFSGRQFSNSRSEMNVSTLELGDSALYLCASSLGVTNQETQYFGPGTRLLVL.

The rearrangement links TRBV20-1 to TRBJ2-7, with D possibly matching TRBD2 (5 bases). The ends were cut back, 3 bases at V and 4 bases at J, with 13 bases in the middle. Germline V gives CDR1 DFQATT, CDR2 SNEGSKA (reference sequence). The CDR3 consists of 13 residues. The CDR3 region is CSASSGERYEQYF. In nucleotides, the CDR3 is TGCAGTGCTAGCTCCGGGGAGAGGTACGAGCAGTACTTC.

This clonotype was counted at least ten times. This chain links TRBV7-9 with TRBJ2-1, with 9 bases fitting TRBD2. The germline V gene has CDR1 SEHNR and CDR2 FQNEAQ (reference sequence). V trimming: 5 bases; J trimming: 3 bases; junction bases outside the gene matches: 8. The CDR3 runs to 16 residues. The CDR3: CASSAPGLAIYNEQFF. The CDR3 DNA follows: TGTGCCAGCAGCGCGCCGGGACTAGCAATCTACAATGAGCAGTTCTTC.

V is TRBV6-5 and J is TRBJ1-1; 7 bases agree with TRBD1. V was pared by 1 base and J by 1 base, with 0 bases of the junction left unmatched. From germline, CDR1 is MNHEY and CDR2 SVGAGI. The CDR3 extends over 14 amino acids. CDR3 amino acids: CASSYWTGNTEAFF. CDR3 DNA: TGTGCCAGCAGTTACTGGACAGGGAACACTGAAGCTTTCTTT.

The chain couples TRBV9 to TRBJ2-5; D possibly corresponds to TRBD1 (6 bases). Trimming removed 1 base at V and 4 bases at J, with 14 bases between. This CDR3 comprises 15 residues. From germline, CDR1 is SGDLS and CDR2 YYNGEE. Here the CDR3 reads CASSVSGHSPETQYF. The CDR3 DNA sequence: TGTGCCAGCAGCGTATCGGGACACAGCCCAGAGACCCAGTACTTC.

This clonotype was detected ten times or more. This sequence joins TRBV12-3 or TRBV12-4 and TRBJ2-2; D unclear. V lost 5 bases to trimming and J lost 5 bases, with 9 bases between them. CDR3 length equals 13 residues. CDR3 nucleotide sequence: TGTGCCAGCAGTATATCAGTTACCGGGGAGCTGTTTTTT. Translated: CASSISVTGELFF.

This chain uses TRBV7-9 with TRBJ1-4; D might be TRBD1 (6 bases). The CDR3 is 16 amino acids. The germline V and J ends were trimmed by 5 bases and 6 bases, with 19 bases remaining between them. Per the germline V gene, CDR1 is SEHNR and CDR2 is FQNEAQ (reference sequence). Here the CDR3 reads CASSRDRQAEYEKLFF. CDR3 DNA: TGTGCCAGCAGCCGCGATCGACAGGCGGAATATGAAAAACTGTTTTTT.

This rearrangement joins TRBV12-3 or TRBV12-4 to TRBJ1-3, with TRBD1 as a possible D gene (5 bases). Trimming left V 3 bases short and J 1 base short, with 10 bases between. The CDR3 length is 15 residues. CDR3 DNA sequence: TGTGCCAGCAGTTTTGAGGGGCGATCTGGAAACACCATATATTTT. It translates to CASSFEGRSGNTIYF.

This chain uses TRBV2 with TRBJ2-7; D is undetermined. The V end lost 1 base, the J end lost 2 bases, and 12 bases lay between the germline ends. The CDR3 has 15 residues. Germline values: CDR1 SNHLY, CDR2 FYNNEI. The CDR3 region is CASSEVLVNTYEQYF. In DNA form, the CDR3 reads TGTGCCAGCAGTGAAGTCCTAGTAAATACCTACGAGCAGTACTTC.

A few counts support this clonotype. The CDR3 reads CSARDPSSSGSVTDTQYF. CDR3 sequence (DNA): TGCAGTGCTAGAGATCCTTCCTCGTCCGGGAGTGTCACAGATACGCAGTATTTT. The chain combines TRBV20-1 with TRBJ2-3; D is perhaps TRBD2 (6 bases). The V end lost 0 bases, the J end lost 2 bases, and 21 bases lay between the germline ends. Germline V gene sequence: CDR1 DFQATT, CDR2 SNEGSKA (reference sequence). The CDR3 sequence is 18 residues long.

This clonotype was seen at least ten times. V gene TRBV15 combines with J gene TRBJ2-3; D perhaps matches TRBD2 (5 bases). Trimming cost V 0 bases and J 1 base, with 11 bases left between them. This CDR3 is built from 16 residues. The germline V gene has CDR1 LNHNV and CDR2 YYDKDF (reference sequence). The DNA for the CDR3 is TGTGCCACCAGCAGAGATCCTCACGGGGGCACAGATACGCAGTATTTT. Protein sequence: CATSRDPHGGTDTQYF.

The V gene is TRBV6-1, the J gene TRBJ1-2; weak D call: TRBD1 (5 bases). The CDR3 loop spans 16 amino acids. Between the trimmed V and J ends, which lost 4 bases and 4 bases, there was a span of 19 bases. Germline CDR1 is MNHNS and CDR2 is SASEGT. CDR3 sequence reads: CASSGRGTLITYGYTF. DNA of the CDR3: TGTGCCAGCAGTGGTCGGGGGACCTTAATAACCTATGGCTACACCTTC.

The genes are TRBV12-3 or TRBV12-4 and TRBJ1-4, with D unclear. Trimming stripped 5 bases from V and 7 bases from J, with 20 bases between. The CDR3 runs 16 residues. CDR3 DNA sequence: TGTGCCAGCAGTGACTCCCGTCTGGGAATGGGTGAAAAACTGTTTTTT. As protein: CASSDSRLGMGEKLFF.

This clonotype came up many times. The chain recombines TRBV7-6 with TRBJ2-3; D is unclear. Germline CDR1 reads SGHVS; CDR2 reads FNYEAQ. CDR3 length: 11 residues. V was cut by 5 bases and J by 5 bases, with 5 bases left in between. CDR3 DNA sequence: TGTGCCAGCAGCATCAGAGATACGCAGTATTTT. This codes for CASSIRDTQYF. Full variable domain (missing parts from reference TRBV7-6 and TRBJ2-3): GAGVSQSPRYKVTKRGQDVALRCDPISGHVSLYWYRQALGQGPEFLTYFNYEAQQDKSGLPNDRFSAERPEGSISTLTIQRTEQRDSAMYRCASSIRDTQYFGPGTRLTVL.

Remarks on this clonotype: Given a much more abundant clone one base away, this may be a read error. CDR3 region: CSARDAGGTNTQYF. CDR3 DNA sequence: TGCAGTGCTAGAGATGCGGGGGGCACAAATACGCAGTATTTT. This chain connects TRBV20-1 to TRBJ2-3; 8 bases align to TRBD2. The CDR3 loop spans 14 amino acids. The V gene's germline CDR1 is DFQATT and CDR2 SNEGSKA (reference sequence).